Below, 14 T cell receptor beta chains from the same sample are listed, as sequenced in a study of early T cells in non-severe SARS-CoV-2 infection. MiXCR, applied by TCRdb to the 5' RACE reads, yields one record per CDR3 protein. The data show 20,000 to 30,000 distinct CDR3 sequences, 5.5% seen once. The sequenced material came from whole blood. The receptors here all came from an adult who was a healthcare worker with PCR-confirmed SARS-CoV-2 infection or an uninfected control (not recorded which).

The gene calls are TRBV3-1 and TRBJ2-7; unclear D gene. CDR1 and CDR2 from the germline V gene are LGHDT and YNNKEL (reference sequence). CDR3 length: 12 residues. Trimming took off 1 base at V and 5 bases at J, with 6 bases between the two ends. CDR3 sequence (DNA): TGTGCCAGCAGCCAAGTAGAGAACGAGCAGTACTTC. Its protein product is CASSQVENEQYF.

This clonotype was observed many times. The chain has TRBV18 and TRBJ1-1; 7 bases are a match to TRBD1. The length of the CDR3 is 17 residues. J lost 0 bases, V lost 6 bases, and 13 bases had no gene match. CDR1 is KGHSH and CDR2 is LQKENI in the germline V gene. The CDR3 nucleotides read TGTGCCAGCTCGCTACAGGAAACAGGGGCGATGAACACTGAAGCTTTCTTT. This sequence encodes CASSLQETGAMNTEAFF.

This clonotype has a handful of counts. The chain combines TRBV7-9 with TRBJ2-7; possible D gene TRBD2, 7 bases. The CDR3 is 14 amino acids. Germline lookup yields CDR1 SEHNR and CDR2 FQNEAQ (reference sequence). The V end lost 7 bases, the J end lost 3 bases, and 16 bases lay between the germline ends. This CDR3 is CASNPGGGIYEQYF. The CDR3 bases are TGTGCCAGCAACCCGGGGGGCGGGATCTACGAGCAGTACTTC.

This clonotype was recorded a few times. The chain is built from TRBV6-6 and TRBJ2-7, with 8 bases that match TRBD1. CDR1 is MNHNY, CDR2 SVGAGI, per germline (reference sequence). J gave up 2 bases and V 6 bases, and 12 bases lay outside the gene matches. This CDR3 has 16 amino acids. The CDR3 bases are TGTGCCAGCAGCCGGGGCAGGGGGCTTTCCCCCTACGAGCAGTACTTC. Translated: CASSRGRGLSPYEQYF.

The CDR3 is CASSPNPGTGGYEQYF. In DNA form, the CDR3 reads TGTGCCAGCAGCCCGAACCCCGGGACAGGGGGCTACGAGCAGTACTTC. V usage is TRBV9 and J usage is TRBJ2-7; the match to TRBD1 covers 11 bases. CDR3 size: 16 residues. Trimming at V came to 4 bases and at J to 3 bases, leaving 9 bases not matched to a gene. CDR1 is SGDLS, CDR2 YYNGEE, per germline. Looking up the rest from reference TRBV9 and TRBJ2-7 gives the full variable domain: DSGVTQTPKHLITATGQRVTLRCSPRSGDLSVYWYQQSLDQGLQFLIQYYNGEERAKGNILERFSAQQFPDLHSELNLSSLELGDSALYFCASSPNPGTGGYEQYFGPGTRLTVT.

Only a few counts were recorded for this clonotype. This chain joins TRBV29-1 and TRBJ2-5; D remains ambiguous. Trimming took 2 bases from V and 3 from J, leaving 7 bases between them. From germline, CDR1 is SQVTM and CDR2 ANQGSEA. This CDR3 spans 12 amino acids. CDR3 in DNA: TGCAGCGTTGAACAGGTGGAAGAGACCCAGTACTTC. This gives the protein CSVEQVEETQYF.

The V gene is TRBV6-2 or TRBV6-3, the J gene TRBJ2-7; D unresolved. The CDR3 has 14 residues. Trimming cost V 5 bases and J 3 bases, with 14 bases left between them. The germline V gene has CDR1 MNHEY and CDR2 SVGEGT. The CDR3 coding sequence is TGTGCCAGCAGTACTCCTGCAGGCAACTACGAGCAGTACTTC. Translation: CASSTPAGNYEQYF.

There are many counts of this clonotype. V is TRBV10-1 and J is TRBJ2-3, with 7 bases lining up with TRBD2. CDR3 length: 18 residues. Per the germline V gene, CDR1 is WNHNN and CDR2 is SYGVQD (reference sequence). The junction had 14 bases not matched to a gene; V was cut back by 0 bases and J by 5 bases. The CDR3 here is CASSESNGGRPGGDTQYF. Written as DNA, the CDR3 is TGCGCCAGCAGTGAGTCTAATGGAGGCAGGCCGGGGGGAGATACGCAGTATTTT.

This clonotype was counted at least ten times. The rearrangement links TRBV7-9 to TRBJ2-1; 13 nucleotides match TRBD2. The CDR3 sequence is 20 residues long. Trimming at V came to 1 base and at J to 1 base, leaving 10 bases not matched to a gene. Germline V gives CDR1 SEHNR, CDR2 FQNEAQ (reference sequence). CDR3 sequence: CASSLVGTSGVPGSYNEQFF. The CDR3 DNA reads TGTGCCAGCAGCTTAGTGGGGACTAGCGGGGTCCCCGGGTCCTACAATGAGCAGTTCTTC. Full variable domain (remainder filled in from reference TRBV7-9 and TRBJ2-1): DTGVSQNPRHKITKRGQNVTFRCDPISEHNRLYWYRQTLGQGPEFLTYFQNEAQLEKSRLLSDRFSAERPKGSFSTLEIQRTEQGDSAMYLCASSLVGTSGVPGSYNEQFFGPGTRLTVL.

In its sample, this clonotype was seen many times. This chain connects TRBV20-1 to TRBJ1-3, with no clear D. Per germline, CDR1 DFQATT and CDR2 SNEGSKA (reference sequence). V was trimmed by 5 bases and J by 1 base, leaving 15 bases between them. CDR3 length equals 15 residues. The DNA of the CDR3 is TGCAGTGCTCAGGCCGGGGTTGGTTCTGGAAACACCATATATTTT. This translates into CSAQAGVGSGNTIYF.

The table lists this clonotype with a few counts. V is TRBV6-2 or TRBV6-3 and J is TRBJ2-7; tentatively, D is TRBD2 (6 bases). CDR3 length: 15 amino acids. Looked up from germline, CDR1 is MNHEY and CDR2 is SVGEGT. The ends were cut back, 6 bases at V and 5 bases at J, with 20 bases in the middle. CDR3 protein: CASSPLGGRLHEQYF. CDR3 in DNA: TGTGCCAGCAGCCCCCTAGGAGGGAGGCTCCACGAGCAGTACTTC.

This clonotype has a count of ten or more. The chain employs TRBV7-9 and TRBJ2-1; unclear D gene. CDR3 size: 16 residues. Germline values: CDR1 SEHNR, CDR2 FQNEAQ (reference sequence). The ends were cut back, 3 bases at V and 2 bases at J, with 14 bases in the middle. The CDR3 region has the DNA TGTGCCAGCAGCTTGGGCCTCGGGCAGCCCTACAATGAGCAGTTCTTC. It yields the protein CASSLGLGQPYNEQFF.

V and J are TRBV11-2 and TRBJ2-1, with D perhaps TRBD1 (5 bases). Germline V CDR1 and CDR2: SGHAT, FQNNGV. The V and J ends lost 5 bases and 5 bases respectively, with 13 bases between them. This CDR3 is built from 14 residues. The CDR3 spells CASSQAGNHNEQFF. The CDR3 nucleotides are TGTGCCAGCAGCCAAGCAGGGAATCACAATGAGCAGTTCTTC.

This clonotype was detected many times. The chain combines TRBV6-5 with TRBJ1-2; 8 nucleotides align to TRBD1. The V segment lost 6 bases and the J segment 6 bases; nucleotides outside the gene matches: 6. The germline CDR1 and CDR2 sequences are MNHEY and SVGAGI. The CDR3 contains 13 residues. The CDR3 DNA sequence: TGTGCCAGCAGGGAGGACAGGGAGCATGGCTACACCTTC. Protein: CASREDREHGYTF.